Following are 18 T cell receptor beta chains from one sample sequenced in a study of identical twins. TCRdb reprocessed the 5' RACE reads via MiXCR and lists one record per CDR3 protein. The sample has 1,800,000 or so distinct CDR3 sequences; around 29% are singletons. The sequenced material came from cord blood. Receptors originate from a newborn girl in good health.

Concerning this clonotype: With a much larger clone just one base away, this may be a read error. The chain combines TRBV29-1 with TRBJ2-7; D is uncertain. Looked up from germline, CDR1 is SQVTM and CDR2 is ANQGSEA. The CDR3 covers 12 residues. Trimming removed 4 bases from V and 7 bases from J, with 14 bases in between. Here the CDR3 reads CSVGPLNNEQYF. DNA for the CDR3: TGCAGCGTTGGCCCCCTGAACAATGAGCAGTACTTC.

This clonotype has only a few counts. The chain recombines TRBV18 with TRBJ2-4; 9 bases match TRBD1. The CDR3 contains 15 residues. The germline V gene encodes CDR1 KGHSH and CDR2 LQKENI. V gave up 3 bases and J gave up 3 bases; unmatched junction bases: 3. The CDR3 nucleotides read TGTGCCAGCTCACCTTACAGGGGGCTCAAAAACATTCAGTACTTC. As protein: CASSPYRGLKNIQYF.

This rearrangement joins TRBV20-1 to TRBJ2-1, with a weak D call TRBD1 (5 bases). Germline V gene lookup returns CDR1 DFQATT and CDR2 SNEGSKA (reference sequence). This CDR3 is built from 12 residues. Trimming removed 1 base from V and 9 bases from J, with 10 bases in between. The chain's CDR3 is CSARVREGEQFF. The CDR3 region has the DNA TGCAGTGCTAGAGTCAGGGAAGGTGAGCAGTTCTTC.

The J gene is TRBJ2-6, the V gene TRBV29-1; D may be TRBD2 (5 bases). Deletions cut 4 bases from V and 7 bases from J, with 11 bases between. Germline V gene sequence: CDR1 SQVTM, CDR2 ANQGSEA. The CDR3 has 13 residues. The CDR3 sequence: CSVGAGDANVLTF. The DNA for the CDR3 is TGCAGCGTTGGAGCCGGGGATGCCAACGTCCTGACTTTC.

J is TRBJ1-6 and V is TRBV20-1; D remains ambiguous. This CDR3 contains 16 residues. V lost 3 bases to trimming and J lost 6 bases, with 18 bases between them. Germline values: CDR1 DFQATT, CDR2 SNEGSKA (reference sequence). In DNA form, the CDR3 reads TGCAGTGCTAGGCCCCTGGAGGGTTTTAGTAATTCACCCCTCCACTTT. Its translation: CSARPLEGFSNSPLHF.

In nucleotides, the CDR3 is TGCAGTGCTAGAGATGGAGGTAGCAGGAGGAGCACAGATACGCAGTATTTT. Its protein product is CSARDGGSRRSTDTQYF. V is TRBV20-1 and J is TRBJ2-3; tentatively, D is TRBD2 (5 bases). This CDR3 has 17 amino acids. Trimming shortened V by 0 bases and J by 0 bases, and 16 bases separated the two germline ends. The germline CDR1 and CDR2 sequences are DFQATT and SNEGSKA (reference sequence).

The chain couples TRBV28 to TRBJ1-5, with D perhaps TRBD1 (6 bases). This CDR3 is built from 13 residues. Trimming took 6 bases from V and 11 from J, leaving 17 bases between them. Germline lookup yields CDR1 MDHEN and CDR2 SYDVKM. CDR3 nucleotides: TGTGCCAGCAGACAACAGGGAGAAGGGGCCCAGCATTTT. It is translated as CASRQQGEGAQHF. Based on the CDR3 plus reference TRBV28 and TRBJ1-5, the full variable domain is DVKVTQSSRYLVKRTGEKVFLECVQDMDHENMFWYRQDPGLGLRLIYFSYDVKMKEKGDIPEGYSVSREKKERFSLILESASTNQTSMYLCASRQQGEGAQHFGDGTRLSIL.

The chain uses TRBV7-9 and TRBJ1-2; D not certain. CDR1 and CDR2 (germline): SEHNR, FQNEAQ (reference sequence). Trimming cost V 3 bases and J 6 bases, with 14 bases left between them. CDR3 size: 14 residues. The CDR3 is CASSFTEPLDGYTF. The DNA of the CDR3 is TGTGCCAGCAGCTTTACAGAGCCCTTGGATGGCTACACCTTC.

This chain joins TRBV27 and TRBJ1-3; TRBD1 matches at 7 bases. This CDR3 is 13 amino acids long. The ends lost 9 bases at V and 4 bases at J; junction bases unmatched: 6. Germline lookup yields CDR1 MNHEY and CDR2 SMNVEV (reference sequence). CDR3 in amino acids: CASLVGQGNTIYF. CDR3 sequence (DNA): TGTGCCAGTCTCGTGGGACAGGGAAACACCATATATTTT.

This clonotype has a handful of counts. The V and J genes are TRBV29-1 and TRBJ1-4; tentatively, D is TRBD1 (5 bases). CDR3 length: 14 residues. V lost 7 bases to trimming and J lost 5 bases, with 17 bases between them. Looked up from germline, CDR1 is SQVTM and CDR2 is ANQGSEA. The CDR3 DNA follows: TGCAGCGCATTGCGTGGGGCAGCAAATGAAAAACTGTTTTTT. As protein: CSALRGAANEKLFF.

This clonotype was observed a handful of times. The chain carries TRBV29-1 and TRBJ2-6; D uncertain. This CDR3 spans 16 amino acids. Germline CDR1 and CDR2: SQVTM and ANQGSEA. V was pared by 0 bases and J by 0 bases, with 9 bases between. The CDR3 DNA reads TGCAGCGTTGAAGATCGAACCCTCTCTGGGGCCAACGTCCTGACTTTC. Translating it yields CSVEDRTLSGANVLTF.

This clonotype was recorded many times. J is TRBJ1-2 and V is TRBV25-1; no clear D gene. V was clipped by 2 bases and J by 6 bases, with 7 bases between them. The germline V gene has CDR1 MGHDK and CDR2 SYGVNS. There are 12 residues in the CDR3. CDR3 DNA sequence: TGTGCCAGCAGTGAAGGACCCGATGGCTACACCTTC. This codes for CASSEGPDGYTF.

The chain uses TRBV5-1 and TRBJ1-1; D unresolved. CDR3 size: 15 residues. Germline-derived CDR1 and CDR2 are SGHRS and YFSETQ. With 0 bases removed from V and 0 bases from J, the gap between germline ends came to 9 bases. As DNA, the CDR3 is TGCGCCAGCAGCTTGGTAGTGGGTATGAACACTGAAGCTTTCTTT. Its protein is CASSLVVGMNTEAFF.

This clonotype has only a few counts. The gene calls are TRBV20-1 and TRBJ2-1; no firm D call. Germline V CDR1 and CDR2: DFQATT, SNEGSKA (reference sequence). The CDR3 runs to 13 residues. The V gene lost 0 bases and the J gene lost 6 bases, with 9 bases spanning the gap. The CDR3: CSARDTASNEQFF. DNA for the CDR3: TGCAGTGCTAGAGATACAGCGAGCAATGAGCAGTTCTTC.

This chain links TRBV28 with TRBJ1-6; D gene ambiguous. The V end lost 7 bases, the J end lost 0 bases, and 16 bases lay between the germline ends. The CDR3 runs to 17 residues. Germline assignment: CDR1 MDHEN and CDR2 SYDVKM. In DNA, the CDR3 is TGTGCCAGCACCGGGAGGCTCGGAAGCTCCTATAATTCACCCCTCCACTTT. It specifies CASTGRLGSSYNSPLHF.

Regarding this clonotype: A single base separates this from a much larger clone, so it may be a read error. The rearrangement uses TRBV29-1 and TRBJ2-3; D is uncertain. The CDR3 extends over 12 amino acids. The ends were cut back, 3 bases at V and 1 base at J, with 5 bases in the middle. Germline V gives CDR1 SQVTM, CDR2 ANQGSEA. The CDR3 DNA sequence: TGCAGCGTTGACTGGCGCACAGATACGCAGTATTTT. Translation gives CSVDWRTDTQYF.

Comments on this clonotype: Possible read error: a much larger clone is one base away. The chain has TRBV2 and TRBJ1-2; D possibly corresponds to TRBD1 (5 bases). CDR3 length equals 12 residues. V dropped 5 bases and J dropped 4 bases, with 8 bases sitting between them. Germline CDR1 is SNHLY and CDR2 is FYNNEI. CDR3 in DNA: TGTGCCAGCAGTTGGGACCTCTATGGCTACACCTTC. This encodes CASSWDLYGYTF.

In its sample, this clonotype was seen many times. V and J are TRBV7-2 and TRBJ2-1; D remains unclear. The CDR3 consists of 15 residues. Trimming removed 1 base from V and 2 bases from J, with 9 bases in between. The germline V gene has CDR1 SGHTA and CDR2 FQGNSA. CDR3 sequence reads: CASSLGEAPYNEQFF. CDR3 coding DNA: TGTGCCAGCAGCTTAGGAGAGGCCCCCTACAATGAGCAGTTCTTC.